The rows below give T cell receptor beta chains drawn from one sample of a study of T-cell reconstitution after alpha-beta-depleted transplantation in children. Via MiXCR, TCRdb re-called the PCR reads, giving one row per CDR3 protein. The data contain hundreds of thousands of distinct CDR3 sequences, around a sixth of them singletons. Material: PBMCs from the stem cell graft donor, obtained from the stem cell graft. The source of these receptors is a human donor who donated a stem cell graft to a child with acute myeloid leukemia. Both conserved end residues are part of each CDR3. D genes are given only for firm matches. For some rows the clone size is stated as once, few or many, or as a class when expanded; others skip it.

size: NA; D: TRBD1; V: TRBV7-9; J: TRBJ1-2; length: 15; CDR3: CASSSPGQGFEGYTF; DNA: TGTGCCAGCAGCTCGCCGGGACAGGGATTTGAAGGCTACACCTTC
size: many; D: NA; V: TRBV7-2; J: TRBJ2-1; length: 12; CDR3: CASSLQTNEQFF; DNA: TGTGCCAGCAGCTTACAGACTAATGAGCAGTTCTTC
size: many; D: TRBD2; V: TRBV5-1; J: TRBJ2-3; length: 14; CDR3: CASSSGGVRDTQYF; DNA: TGCGCCAGCAGTTCGGGAGGTGTAAGAGATACGCAGTATTTT
size: few; D: NA; V: TRBV20-1; J: TRBJ1-5; length: 15; CDR3: CSARVGGRGFQPQHF; DNA: TGCAGTGCTAGAGTAGGGGGGCGAGGTTTTCAGCCCCAGCATTTT
size: few; D: NA; V: TRBV24-1; J: TRBJ1-1; length: 13; CDR3: CATRGLGNTEAFF; DNA: TGTGCCACCAGGGGGCTCGGGAACACTGAAGCTTTCTTT
size: many; D: NA; V: TRBV20-1; J: TRBJ2-6; length: 14; CDR3: CSAELPTGANVLTF; DNA: TGCAGTGCAGAACTTCCAACTGGGGCCAACGTCCTGACTTTC
size: few; D: TRBD2; V: TRBV20-1; J: TRBJ2-1; length: 13; CDR3: CSAFGGASNEQFF; DNA: TGCAGTGCTTTCGGGGGGGCCAGTAATGAGCAGTTCTTC
size: NA; D: NA; V: TRBV7-2; J: TRBJ2-7; length: 13; CDR3: CASSLAASYEQYF; DNA: TGTGCCAGCAGCTTAGCGGCCTCCTACGAGCAGTACTTC
size: many; D: NA; V: TRBV29-1; J: TRBJ1-2; length: 12; CDR3: CSVESGSHGYTF; DNA: TGCAGCGTTGAAAGTGGCAGCCATGGCTACACCTTC
size: many; D: NA; V: TRBV20-1; J: TRBJ2-1; length: 14; CDR3: CSVRAGQINNEQFF; DNA: TGCAGTGTGAGGGCGGGACAGATAAACAATGAGCAGTTCTTC
size: NA; D: NA; V: TRBV6-1; J: TRBJ1-3; length: 16; CDR3: CASSGRGMRSGNTIYF; DNA: TGTGCCAGCAGTGGAAGGGGGATGCGCTCTGGAAACACCATATATTTT
size: few; D: NA; V: TRBV21-1; J: TRBJ1-6; length: 15; CDR3: CASAADRRTGSPLHF; DNA: TGTGCCAGCGCCGCCGACCGCAGAACAGGTTCACCCCTCCACTTT
size: many; D: NA; V: TRBV5-1; J: TRBJ2-7; length: 13; CDR3: CASSLDQVYEQYF; DNA: TGCGCCAGCAGCTTGGACCAGGTCTACGAGCAGTACTTC
size: many; D: NA; V: TRBV20-1; J: TRBJ1-6; length: 14; CDR3: CSARETQGLSPLHF; DNA: TGCAGTGCTAGAGAAACGCAGGGCCTATCACCCCTCCACTTT
size: few; D: NA; V: TRBV7-2; J: TRBJ1-6; length: 16; CDR3: CASSFLKGVGNSPLHF; DNA: TGTGCCAGCAGCTTTTTGAAGGGGGTAGGGAATTCACCCCTCCACTTT
size: many; D: NA; V: TRBV20-1; J: TRBJ1-6; length: 13; CDR3: CSARVVYNSPLHF; DNA: TGCAGTGCTAGAGTGGTCTATAATTCACCCCTCCACTTT
size: few; D: NA; V: TRBV12-3/TRBV12-4; J: TRBJ1-5; length: 14; CDR3: CASRVEGRNQPQHF; DNA: TGTGCCAGCAGAGTTGAGGGGCGGAATCAGCCCCAGCATTTT
size: few; D: TRBD1; V: TRBV7-9; J: TRBJ2-1; length: 14; CDR3: CASTWLRGHNEQFF; DNA: TGTGCCAGCACCTGGCTGAGGGGGCACAATGAGCAGTTCTTC
size: few; D: NA; V: TRBV24-1; J: TRBJ2-5; length: 13; CDR3: CATRGDSQETQYF; DNA: TGTGCCACCAGGGGAGACAGCCAAGAGACCCAGTACTTC
size: NA; D: NA; V: TRBV6-1; J: TRBJ2-1; length: 14; CDR3: CASRPRDSQDEQFF; DNA: TGTGCCAGCAGACCCCGGGACTCACAGGATGAGCAGTTCTTC
size: NA; D: TRBD1; V: TRBV7-9; J: TRBJ1-1; length: 15; CDR3: CASSPADRANTEAFF; DNA: TGTGCCAGCAGCCCTGCCGACAGGGCGAACACTGAAGCTTTCTTT
size: NA; D: NA; V: TRBV30; J: TRBJ2-3; length: 13; CDR3: CAWSAGTTDTQYF; DNA: TGTGCCTGGAGTGCAGGAACCACAGATACGCAGTATTTT